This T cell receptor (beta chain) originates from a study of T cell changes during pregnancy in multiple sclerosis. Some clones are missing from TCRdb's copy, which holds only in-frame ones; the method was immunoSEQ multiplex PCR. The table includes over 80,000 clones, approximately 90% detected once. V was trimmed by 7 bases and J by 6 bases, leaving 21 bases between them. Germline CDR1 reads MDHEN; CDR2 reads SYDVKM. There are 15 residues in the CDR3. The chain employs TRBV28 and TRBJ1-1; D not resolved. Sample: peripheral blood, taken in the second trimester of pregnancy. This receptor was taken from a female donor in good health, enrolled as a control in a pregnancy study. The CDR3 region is CASIKHKGSRAEAFF. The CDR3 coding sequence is TGTGCCAGCATCAAACACAAAGGGTCGAGGGCTGAAGCTTTCTTT. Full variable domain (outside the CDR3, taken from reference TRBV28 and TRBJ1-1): DVKVTQSSRYLVKRTGEKVFLECVQDMDHENMFWYRQDPGLGLRLIYFSYDVKMKEKGDIPEGYSVSREKKERFSLILESASTNQTSMYLCASIKHKGSRAEAFFGQGTRLTVV.